This TCR beta chain is drawn from a study of response to subunit inactivated influenza vaccine. TCRdb independently ran MiXCR on the RT-PCR reads; one entry per CDR3 protein. The sample has hundreds of thousands of distinct CDR3 sequences, more than 15% seen once; the top ten hold roughly 10%. From germline, CDR1 is SGHKS and CDR2 YYEKEE (reference sequence). After removal of 0 bases from V and 8 bases from J, the junction contained 3 bases not matched to a gene. The CDR3 consists of 14 residues. This clonotype was sampled from a man between 45 and 60 years old who received an inactivated influenza vaccine. This sequence joins TRBV5-5 and TRBJ1-4, with 8 bases aligning to TRBD1. The specimen comprised PBMCs from blood, sampled 11 to 12 days after vaccination. The CDR3 DNA follows: TGTGCCAGCAGCTTGGTGGCAGGGGGCGAAAAACTGTTTTTT. Translation gives CASSLVAGGEKLFF.